One sample yielded the 14 T cell receptor beta chains listed below, sequenced in a study of blood T cell repertoires in COVID-19. Repertoires were generated with immunoSEQ multiplex PCR, while TCRdb's copy carries only in-frame clones and drops some. Here the sample spans approximately 300,000 clones, 65% to 85% being singletons. The specimen sequenced was peripheral blood. Receptors originate from a person between 70 and 80 years old with COVID-19, enrolled during active disease.

The chain is built from TRBV19 and TRBJ2-3, with D uncertain. This CDR3 contains 13 residues. Germline loops: CDR1 LNHDA, CDR2 SQIVND (reference sequence). V was trimmed by 3 bases and J by 5 bases, leaving 9 bases between them. This chain's CDR3 is CASSISAIDTQYF. In DNA form, the CDR3 reads TGTGCCAGTAGTATTTCCGCGATAGATACGCAGTATTTT.

This chain uses TRBV5-1 with TRBJ1-1, with TRBD1 matching 7 bases. CDR3 length equals 18 residues. Trimming at V came to 5 bases and at J to 5 bases, leaving 21 bases not matched to a gene. CDR1 and CDR2 from the germline V gene are SGHRS and YFSETQ. CDR3 protein: CASSNRDLMLTGVTEAFF. For the CDR3, the DNA is TGCGCCAGCAGTAATAGGGACCTAATGCTAACAGGGGTAACTGAAGCTTTCTTT.

The chain employs TRBV24-1 and TRBJ2-5; 10 bases are shared with TRBD2. This CDR3 has 16 amino acids. CDR1 KGHDR and CDR2 SFDVKD come from the germline V gene. V lost 9 bases to trimming and J lost 2 bases; unmatched junction nucleotides: 11. The DNA of the CDR3 is TGTGCCACCTGTGGGGCTAGCGGGGGATTTCAAGAGACCCAGTACTTC. Translation: CATCGASGGFQETQYF.

The chain links TRBV28 to TRBJ2-1; D may be TRBD1 (6 bases). Trimming took 8 bases from V and 5 from J, leaving 16 bases between them. The CDR3 extends over 14 amino acids. Germline V gene lookup returns CDR1 MDHEN and CDR2 SYDVKM. CDR3 protein: CASWTEGRNNEQFF. DNA of the CDR3: TGTGCCAGCTGGACAGAGGGCCGAAACAATGAGCAGTTCTTC.

The chain uses TRBV11-1 and TRBJ1-1, with D uncertain. Deletions cut 1 base from V and 5 bases from J, with 11 bases between. CDR1 and CDR2 from the germline V gene are SGHAT and FQDESV (reference sequence). The CDR3 loop spans 14 amino acids. The CDR3 protein is CASSLGGISTEAFF. For the CDR3, the DNA is TGTGCCAGCAGCTTAGGAGGCATAAGTACTGAAGCTTTCTTT. The whole variable domain, remainder taken from reference TRBV11-1 and TRBJ1-1, is EAEVAQSPRYKITEKSQAVAFWCDPISGHATLYWYRQILGQGPELLVQFQDESVVDDSQLPKDRFSAERLKGVDSTLKIQPAELGDSAMYLCASSLGGISTEAFFGQGTRLTVV.

This rearrangement joins TRBV23-1 to TRBJ2-1; 8 bases fit TRBD2. TRBV23-1 is flagged as an ORF with uncertain function. The CDR3 length is 17 residues. With 3 bases clipped from V and 5 bases from J, the junction kept 12 bases outside the gene matches. CDR3 in DNA: TGCGCCAGCAGTCAGGAGTGGAGCGGGAGTTCTCACAATGAGCAGTTCTTC. Protein product: CASSQEWSGSSHNEQFF.

This clone appeared a few times. The V and J genes are TRBV6-2 or TRBV6-3 and TRBJ1-4; 7 positions match TRBD1. Germline CDR1 MNHEY, CDR2 SVGEGT. This CDR3 contains 16 residues. V was pared by 4 bases and J by 8 bases, with 13 bases of the junction left unmatched. CDR3 coding DNA: TGTGCCAGCAGTTTTAGGGGAAGGGGGCCGCTCGAAAAACTGTTTTTT. It encodes CASSFRGRGPLEKLFF.

As DNA, the CDR3 is TGCAGCGTTGGGGGACTGAACTACAATGAGCAGTTCTTC. Translating gives CSVGGLNYNEQFF. V and J are TRBV29-1 and TRBJ2-1; the D gene is possibly TRBD2 (6 bases). In germline, CDR1 is SQVTM, CDR2 ANQGSEA. The ends were cut back, 4 bases at V and 3 bases at J, with 10 bases in the middle. This CDR3 spans 13 amino acids.

The chain recombines TRBV5-1 with TRBJ2-3; TRBD1 matches at 8 bases. This CDR3 has 16 amino acids. J gave up 4 bases and V 0 bases, and 7 bases lay outside the gene matches. Per the germline V gene, CDR1 is SGHRS and CDR2 is YFSETQ. The CDR3 sequence is CASSLDGRGRADTQYF. CDR3 sequence (DNA): TGCGCCAGCAGCTTGGACGGCAGGGGGCGGGCAGATACGCAGTATTTT.

The chain carries TRBV19 and TRBJ2-1, with 8 bases that match TRBD1. The V gene end was trimmed by 6 bases and the J gene end by 6 bases; junction bases not matched to a gene: 13. Germline CDR1 and CDR2: LNHDA and SQIVND (reference sequence). The CDR3 extends over 16 amino acids. The CDR3 region is CASRPSETGASNEQFF. DNA for the CDR3: TGTGCCAGTAGGCCCTCCGAGACAGGGGCCAGCAATGAGCAGTTCTTC. Variable domain in full (rest from reference TRBV19 and TRBJ2-1): DGGITQSPKYLFRKEGQNVTLSCEQNLNHDAMYWYRQDPGQGLRLIYYSQIVNDFQKGDIAEGYSVSREKKESFPLTVTSAQKNPTAFYLCASRPSETGASNEQFFGPGTRLTVL.

The rearrangement uses TRBV28 and TRBJ2-2; 9 bases are a match to TRBD1. Germline-derived CDR1 and CDR2 are MDHEN and SYDVKM. V shed 8 bases, J shed 7 bases, and the junction held 14 bases outside the gene matches. The CDR3 sequence is 16 residues long. The CDR3 sequence is CASLTPGQGGHGELFF. CDR3 nucleotides: TGTGCCAGCTTGACTCCGGGACAGGGTGGTCACGGGGAGCTGTTTTTT.

The V call is TRBV19, the J call TRBJ1-6, with a weak D call TRBD1 (5 bases). Germline CDR1 reads LNHDA; CDR2 reads SQIVND (reference sequence). This CDR3 has 17 amino acids. Trimming cost V 5 bases and J 7 bases, with 21 bases left between them. The CDR3 DNA follows: TGTGCCAGTAGTGTCAGGGTCGGACGAGGAAAAAATTCACCCCTCCACTTT. Protein product: CASSVRVGRGKNSPLHF.

The V and J genes are TRBV7-2 and TRBJ2-3; D not certain. The germline gives CDR1 SGHTA, CDR2 FQGNSA. V was cut by 5 bases and J by 2 bases, with 11 bases left in between. This CDR3 spans 14 amino acids. This CDR3 reads CASSPSETTDTQYF. The CDR3 DNA follows: TGTGCCAGCAGCCCCAGCGAGACCACAGATACGCAGTATTTT.

This chain links TRBV9 with TRBJ2-3; 14 bases map to TRBD2. V shed 3 bases and J 10 bases; nucleotides not matched to a gene: 10. This CDR3 contains 16 residues. Germline V gene data show CDR1 as SGDLS and CDR2 as YYNGEE. The CDR3 nucleotides are TGTGCCAGCAGCGACCCGACTAGCGGGGGGGCCTGGTCGCAGTATTTT. Its protein is CASSDPTSGGAWSQYF. Filled out from reference TRBV9 and TRBJ2-3, the complete variable domain reads DSGVTQTPKHLITATGQRVTLRCSPRSGDLSVYWYQQSLDQGLQFLIQYYNGEERAKGNILERFSAQQFPDLHSELNLSSLELGDSALYFCASSDPTSGGAWSQYFGPGTRLTVL.